This T cell receptor beta chain was profiled in a study of T cells in Graves' hyperthyroidism and ophthalmopathy. Study outcomes and limitations: The majority of expanded thyroid clonotypes above 0.001 also appeared in blood. For ophthalmopathy, model prediction preceded onset by a median roughly 5.9 months.

This CDR3 is built from 13 residues. V gave up 0 bases and J gave up 11 bases, with 16 bases separating them. CDR1 is DFQATT, CDR2 SNEGSKA, per germline (reference sequence). RNA transcripts provided the source from which TCR beta CDR3 regions were amplified. The TCR CDR3 first-round RT-PCR relied on the HTBI primer set. TCRdb processed the multiplex PCR reads anew with MiXCR; each CDR3 protein has one entry. Among about 590,000 distinct CDR3 sequences listed, approximately 15% were seen once. The study enrolled patients aged 18 to 65 with newly diagnosed hyperthyroidism of under 2 months' duration. This clonotype was found a few times. Its antigen remains unknown.

Material for sequencing was blood. V gene TRBV20-1 combines with J gene TRBJ1-1, with D uncertain. This sequence was found in a woman aged 25 to 39 with Graves' hyperthyroidism. The CDR3 is CSARDFPSGWAFF. In DNA form, the CDR3 reads TGCAGTGCTAGAGATTTCCCGAGCGGCTGGGCTTTCTTT.